Listed below are T cell receptor beta chains from one sample, sequenced in a study of blood T cells in healthy people across ages. TCRdb itself ran the 5' RACE reads through MiXCR, one entry per CDR3 protein. The data show about 1,400,000 distinct CDR3 sequences, with approximately 60% seen just once and under 8.5% held by the top ten. The sequenced sample consisted of blood. The source is a man between 18 and 35 years old in good health. CDR3s include the opening cysteine and the closing phenylalanine or tryptophan. D genes are given only for firm matches.

v_call	j_call	d_call	cdr3_aa
TRBV7-2	TRBJ2-5	TRBD2	CASSLALAGGPKETQYF
TRBV29-1	TRBJ2-5	NA	CSAGLQETQYF
TRBV18	TRBJ2-7	NA	CASSPPPGATYEQYF
TRBV7-9	TRBJ2-7	TRBD1	CASSLYGTGDPYEQYF
TRBV10-3	TRBJ2-7	NA	CAISESFSSYEQYF
TRBV20-1	TRBJ1-5	NA	CSAVYGDGNQPQHF
TRBV29-1	TRBJ2-7	TRBD2	CSVEGPGGWYEQYF
TRBV29-1	TRBJ1-6	TRBD1	CSVGQELNSPLHF
TRBV27	TRBJ2-7	NA	CASSFWQSEEQYF
TRBV20-1	TRBJ1-2	NA	CSARGPGEGYTF
TRBV20-1	TRBJ2-7	NA	CSARDIRTDLATEGSVYEQYF
TRBV11-1	TRBJ1-4	NA	CASSLGTRAADEKLFF
TRBV7-9	TRBJ1-2	NA	CASSLVEGLGYTF
TRBV6-2/TRBV6-3	TRBJ1-1	NA	CASSYAGWNTEAFF
TRBV20-1	TRBJ1-1	NA	CSAREAMTGNTEAFF
TRBV7-6	TRBJ2-7	NA	CASSLDTHYKQYF